The rows below give T cell receptor beta chains drawn from one sample of a study of shared clonotypes between healthy human individuals. Method: immunoSEQ multiplex PCR; TCRdb's copy keeps in-frame clones and lacks some. The data hold roughly 2 million clones, with 90% to 97% observed a single time. Sequences were obtained from naive CD4+ T cells sorted from blood. These receptors came from a man younger than 35 in good health. CDR3s include the opening cysteine and the closing phenylalanine or tryptophan. A D gene is named only where the DNA matches it firmly. Expanded clones get a size class; other rows say once, few or many, or leave the size out.

CDR3 DNA: TGCGCCAGCAGCTTGCCGGGACAGGGATCGGTGGATACGCAGTATTTT
CDR3 protein: CASSLPGQGSVDTQYF
clone size: .
J gene: TRBJ2-3
V gene: TRBV5-1
D gene: TRBD1

CDR3 DNA: TGTGCCAGCAGCTCCCAAGGACCGACAAATGAGCAGTTCTTC
CDR3 protein: CASSSQGPTNEQFF
clone size: .
J gene: TRBJ2-1
V gene: TRBV11-2
D gene: .

CDR3 DNA: TGTGCCATCAGTGGGGTTCAGGGGCAGCCCCAGCATTTT
CDR3 protein: CAISGVQGQPQHF
clone size: once
J gene: TRBJ1-5
V gene: TRBV10-3
D gene: .

CDR3 DNA: TGTGCAAGCGGCCCGAACACCGGGGAGCTGTTTTTT
CDR3 protein: CASGPNTGELFF
clone size: .
J gene: TRBJ2-2
V gene: TRBV10-3
D gene: .

CDR3 DNA: TGCGCCAGCAGCCAATTTTTAGGGACAGCAAACTATGGCTACACCTTC
CDR3 protein: CASSQFLGTANYGYTF
clone size: once
J gene: TRBJ1-2
V gene: TRBV4-3
D gene: TRBD1

CDR3 DNA: TGTGCCAGCAGCCTCAACACCTGGGGCCATGGCTACACCTTC
CDR3 protein: CASSLNTWGHGYTF
clone size: .
J gene: TRBJ1-2
V gene: TRBV28
D gene: .

CDR3 DNA: TGTGCCAGCAGTGAACACAGGGGGGCCAATCAGCCCCAGCATTTT
CDR3 protein: CASSEHRGANQPQHF
clone size: .
J gene: TRBJ1-5
V gene: TRBV6-1
D gene: TRBD1

CDR3 DNA: TGTGCCAGCAGTGAAGGTCTGGCGGGAGGGCAAGAGACCCAGTACTTC
CDR3 protein: CASSEGLAGGQETQYF
clone size: .
J gene: TRBJ2-5
V gene: TRBV6-1
D gene: TRBD2

CDR3 DNA: TGTGCCAGCAGCCAAGATGGGGGTCCGAGGGAGACCCAGTACTTC
CDR3 protein: CASSQDGGPRETQYF
clone size: .
J gene: TRBJ2-5
V gene: TRBV14
D gene: .

CDR3 DNA: TGTGCCTGGAGTGGAGGATGGGGTGGCAATCAGCCCCAGCATTTT
CDR3 protein: CAWSGGWGGNQPQHF
clone size: .
J gene: TRBJ1-5
V gene: TRBV30
D gene: .

CDR3 DNA: TGTGCCTTGGCTGGGACTAGCGGGAGGGCCTCCTACAATGAGCAGTTCTTC
CDR3 protein: CALAGTSGRASYNEQFF
clone size: .
J gene: TRBJ2-1
V gene: TRBV30
D gene: TRBD2

CDR3 DNA: TGTGCCAGCAGTGCCCTTGCCGCGCAGTATTTT
CDR3 protein: CASSALAAQYF
clone size: .
J gene: TRBJ2-3
V gene: TRBV25-1
D gene: .

CDR3 DNA: TGTGCCAGCAGTTCCCCCGGCAGGGCAACAGATACGCAGTATTTT
CDR3 protein: CASSSPGRATDTQYF
clone size: .
J gene: TRBJ2-3
V gene: TRBV27
D gene: .

CDR3 DNA: TGTGCCAGCAGCACCCCCGGGACAGGGTACCAAGAGACCCAGTACTTC
CDR3 protein: CASSTPGTGYQETQYF
clone size: .
J gene: TRBJ2-5
V gene: TRBV5-6
D gene: TRBD1

CDR3 DNA: TGTGCCATCAGTGTCGAGCTACTCTATGGCTACACCTTC
CDR3 protein: CAISVELLYGYTF
clone size: once
J gene: TRBJ1-2
V gene: TRBV10-3
D gene: .

CDR3 DNA: TGCAGTGCAAGGCTGGGGGATACGCAGTATTTT
CDR3 protein: CSARLGDTQYF
clone size: .
J gene: TRBJ2-3
V gene: TRBV20-1
D gene: .